Presented here are 8 T cell receptor beta chains from one specimen sequenced in a study of T cell responses to AZD1222 COVID-19 vaccine. Only in-frame clones appear in the TCRdb table, and some are missing; sequencing was by immunoSEQ multiplex PCR. Of about 110,000 clones detected, around 90% appear once; the ten largest clones hold roughly 5%. The sample was peripheral blood, taken 28 days after the second AZD1222 dose. These receptor sequences come from an adult who received the AZD1222 COVID-19 vaccine.

CDR3 residues: CASSRDTGVSYEQYF. The CDR3 bases are TGTGCCAGCTCACGAGACACAGGGGTCTCCTACGAGCAGTACTTC. The chain recombines TRBV18 with TRBJ2-7; 7 nucleotides agree with TRBD1. The V segment lost 4 bases and the J segment 0 bases; nucleotides outside the gene matches: 6. Germline V lookup: CDR1 KGHSH, CDR2 LQKENI. The length of the CDR3 is 15 residues.

This chain links TRBV7-7 with TRBJ2-2, with D uncertain. Germline assignment: CDR1 SSHAT and CDR2 FNYEAQ (reference sequence). Trimming took 5 bases from V and 8 from J, leaving 9 bases between them. This CDR3 has 12 residues. The DNA for the CDR3 is TGTGCCAGCAGCCGCTTTGGAGGGGAGCTGTTTTTT. Protein product: CASSRFGGELFF.

The gene calls are TRBV10-3 and TRBJ1-1, with TRBD1 matching over 9 bases. The CDR3 totals 15 residues. V trimming: 0 bases; J trimming: 5 bases; junction bases outside the gene matches: 4. Germline V gene data show CDR1 as ENHRY and CDR2 as SYGVKD. CDR3 in DNA: TGTGCCATCAGTGAGTCGGGGACAGGGAGGACTGAAGCTTTCTTT. This translates into CAISESGTGRTEAFF.

The rearrangement joins TRBV5-4 to TRBJ1-1; a possible D gene is TRBD1 (5 bases). Trimming removed 5 bases at V and 5 bases at J, with 10 bases between. The CDR3 totals 12 residues. Per the germline V gene, CDR1 is SGHNT and CDR2 is YYREEE (reference sequence). This CDR3 reads CASREGETEAFF. The DNA of the CDR3 is TGTGCCAGCAGGGAAGGGGAGACTGAAGCTTTCTTT.

Comment on this clone: One end of the junction is discordant with germline, which a read error may explain. The chain couples TRBV5-5 to TRBJ1-3, with D hard to call. CDR3 length: 15 amino acids. Germline-derived CDR1 and CDR2 are SGHKS and YYEKEE (reference sequence). The CDR3 bases are TGTGCCAGCAGCTCAATACAGCTGTCTGGGAACACCATATATTTT. It encodes CASSSIQLSGNTIYF. Full variable domain (remainder filled in from reference TRBV5-5 and TRBJ1-3): DAGVTQSPTHLIKTRGQQVTLRCSPISGHKSVSWYQQVLGQGPQFIFQYYEKEERGRGNFPDRFSARQFPNYSSELNVNALLLGDSALYLCASSSIQLSGNTIYFGEGSWLTVV.

This chain connects TRBV19 to TRBJ1-5; D is possibly TRBD1 (6 bases). V was cut by 6 bases and J by 1 base, with 10 bases left in between. The CDR3 is 14 amino acids. CDR1 LNHDA and CDR2 SQIVND come from the germline V gene (reference sequence). CDR3 residues: CASSLGQSNQPQHF. Written as DNA, the CDR3 is TGTGCCAGTAGCCTCGGACAGAGCAATCAGCCCCAGCATTTT.

The chain has TRBV7-6 and TRBJ1-5; the D is unclear. The CDR3 loop spans 13 amino acids. Trimming took 5 bases from V and 6 from J, leaving 11 bases between them. Germline V lookup: CDR1 SGHVS, CDR2 FNYEAQ. The CDR3 nucleotides are TGTGCCAGCAGCACGGTGGTGGGTCAGCCCCAGCATTTT. Residues: CASSTVVGQPQHF.

This clone turned up a few times. The gene calls are TRBV27 and TRBJ1-2; unclear D gene. The CDR3 spans 15 residues. Germline V CDR1 and CDR2: MNHEY, SMNVEV (reference sequence). Deletions cut 5 bases from V and 2 bases from J, with 15 bases between. The CDR3 loop is CASSLLGMANYGYTF. CDR3 in DNA: TGTGCCAGCAGTCTTTTGGGGATGGCGAACTATGGCTACACCTTC.